A single sample gave rise to the 24 T cell receptor beta chains below, sequenced in a study of shared clonotypes between healthy human individuals. Some clones are missing from TCRdb's copy, which holds only in-frame ones; the method was immunoSEQ multiplex PCR. The sample contains around 1,900,000 clones, just under 95% of which appear only once. Cells designated naive CD8 were CD45RO-negative and were positively selected for CCR7, with terminally differentiated effector memory CD45RA+ cells excluded. Sequencing used naive CD8+ T cells from PBMCs. Receptor source: a man aged 18 to 29 in good health. Some clones in this sample may be carry-over from other donors' samples.

About this clone: Other DNA sequences in this specimen translate into the identical CDR3. CDR3 sequence (DNA): TGTGCCAGCAGTTTGGGACAATCCTACGAGCAGTACTTC. Amino acid sequence: CASSLGQSYEQYF. The J gene is TRBJ2-7, the V gene TRBV27; the D gene is possibly TRBD1 (6 bases). The CDR3 has 13 amino acids. V lost 3 bases and J 1 base, leaving 7 bases between the germline ends. The germline V gene encodes CDR1 MNHEY and CDR2 SMNVEV (reference sequence).

Regarding this clone: In the same sample, other DNA sequences code for this CDR3. The genes are TRBV27 and TRBJ2-7; possible D gene TRBD1, 7 bases. The ends were cut back, 0 bases at V and 3 bases at J, with 12 bases in the middle. This CDR3 spans 15 amino acids. CDR1 and CDR2 from the germline V gene are MNHEY and SMNVEV (reference sequence). Written as DNA, the CDR3 is TGTGCCAGCAGTTTATCGAGGCAGGGGGGCTACGAGCAGTACTTC. It translates to CASSLSRQGGYEQYF.

CDR3: CASSPVPLMNTEAFF. The CDR3 region has the DNA TGTGCCAGCAGCCCCGTCCCCTTAATGAACACTGAAGCTTTCTTT. The chain is built from TRBV28 and TRBJ1-1; D call uncertain. V lost 6 bases, J lost 0 bases, and 14 bases lay in between. This CDR3 is 15 amino acids long. Germline assignment: CDR1 MDHEN and CDR2 SYDVKM.

The chain joins TRBV28 to TRBJ2-7, with 9 bases aligning to TRBD1. The CDR3 consists of 14 residues. The germline V gene has CDR1 MDHEN and CDR2 SYDVKM. The V and J ends lost 5 bases and 6 bases, in that order; junction bases with no gene match: 8. In DNA form, the CDR3 reads TGTGCCAGCAGTGGAAGGGACAGGGTCGTCGAGCAGTACTTC. This gives the protein CASSGRDRVVEQYF.

This clone was seen a handful of times. The chain uses TRBV4-1 and TRBJ2-7; the match to TRBD2 covers 9 bases. The ends lost 4 bases at V and 3 bases at J; junction bases unmatched: 10. CDR3 length: 16 amino acids. Germline CDR1 MGHRA, CDR2 YSYEKL. In nucleotides, the CDR3 is TGCGCCAGCAGCCCCGGGGGAGTAGCGGGAGTCTACGAGCAGTACTTC. It specifies CASSPGGVAGVYEQYF.

This clone was observed a single time. CDR3 in amino acids: CASRDRGTGRNEQYF. The CDR3 DNA follows: TGTGCCAGCAGAGATCGAGGGACAGGGAGGAACGAGCAGTACTTC. The chain joins TRBV6-1 to TRBJ2-7, with TRBD1 matching 9 bases. Germline CDR1 and CDR2: MNHNS and SASEGT. The J segment lost 5 bases and the V segment lost 6 bases, leaving 11 bases of the junction unmatched. The CDR3 sequence is 15 residues long.

As to this clone: The sample contains more than one DNA sequence encoding this CDR3. This chain uses TRBV19 with TRBJ2-7, with D possibly being TRBD1 or TRBD2 (5 bases each). Germline values: CDR1 LNHDA, CDR2 SQIVND (reference sequence). This CDR3 is 14 amino acids long. Trimming shortened V by 4 bases and J by 0 bases, and 10 bases separated the two germline ends. The DNA of the CDR3 is TGTGCCAGTAGTACTCGGGACGGCTCCTACGAGCAGTACTTC. This translates into CASSTRDGSYEQYF.

This chain uses TRBV29-1 with TRBJ2-7; D is ambiguous. Germline loops: CDR1 SQVTM, CDR2 ANQGSEA. V was shortened by 7 bases and J by 0 bases, with 16 bases between the two germline ends. The CDR3 totals 14 residues. The CDR3 is CSARGAEISYEQYF. The DNA of the CDR3 is TGCAGCGCCCGCGGCGCAGAGATCTCCTACGAGCAGTACTTC.

The chain couples TRBV28 to TRBJ2-1, with 15 bases matching TRBD2. V lost 7 bases to trimming and J lost 4 bases; unmatched junction nucleotides: 11. CDR3 size: 18 residues. In germline, CDR1 is MDHEN, CDR2 SYDVKM. CDR3 in DNA: TGTGCCAGCACCCTAGGGGGACTAGCGGGAGGCTCATACAATGAGCAGTTCTTC. It encodes CASTLGGLAGGSYNEQFF. Looking up the rest from reference TRBV28 and TRBJ2-1 gives the full variable domain: DVKVTQSSRYLVKRTGEKVFLECVQDMDHENMFWYRQDPGLGLRLIYFSYDVKMKEKGDIPEGYSVSREKKERFSLILESASTNQTSMYLCASTLGGLAGGSYNEQFFGPGTRLTVL.

The chain has TRBV6-5 and TRBJ1-1, with D possibly being TRBD1 (5 bases). Trimming took off 6 bases at V and 3 bases at J, with 8 bases between the two ends. CDR3 length: 12 residues. In germline, CDR1 is MNHEY, CDR2 SVGAGI. This chain's CDR3 is CASRRGYTEAFF. The DNA of the CDR3 is TGTGCCAGCAGGCGGGGGTACACTGAAGCTTTCTTT.

The chain employs TRBV6-5 and TRBJ2-2; maybe TRBD2 (6 bases). The CDR3 consists of 13 residues. In germline, CDR1 is MNHEY, CDR2 SVGAGI. V was cut by 8 bases and J by 4 bases, with 11 bases left in between. CDR3 residues: CASGWRVTGELFF. The CDR3 DNA sequence: TGTGCCAGCGGATGGAGGGTCACCGGGGAGCTGTTTTTT.

The rearrangement joins TRBV27 to TRBJ1-1, with D possibly matching TRBD1 (5 bases). V was shortened by 3 bases and J by 4 bases, with 9 bases between the two germline ends. The CDR3 spans 13 residues. CDR1 is MNHEY and CDR2 is SMNVEV in the germline V gene (reference sequence). The CDR3 loop is CASSFRGFTEAFF. The CDR3 DNA sequence: TGTGCCAGCAGTTTTCGGGGCTTCACTGAAGCTTTCTTT.

The chain couples TRBV7-2 to TRBJ2-7; the D gene could be TRBD1 or TRBD2 (5 bases each). The V and J ends lost 4 bases and 6 bases respectively, with 16 bases between them. There are 14 residues in the CDR3. Looked up from germline, CDR1 is SGHTA and CDR2 is FQGNSA. DNA of the CDR3: TGTGCCAGCAGCTCACTAGACAGTACCTCCGAGCAGTACTTC. It codes for CASSSLDSTSEQYF.

The chain combines TRBV5-1 with TRBJ2-3; the match to TRBD1 covers 9 bases. CDR1 is SGHRS and CDR2 is YFSETQ in the germline V gene. The CDR3 covers 15 residues. Losses at the gene ends were 0 bases for V and 5 bases for J; bases not matched to a gene: 4. As DNA, the CDR3 is TGCGCCAGCAGCTTGGGACAGGGGGAGGGAGATACGCAGTATTTT. It is translated as CASSLGQGEGDTQYF.

The chain is built from TRBV9 and TRBJ1-1; D is ambiguous. The CDR3 is 13 amino acids. Trimming stripped 3 bases from V and 2 bases from J, with 8 bases between. Per germline, CDR1 SGDLS and CDR2 YYNGEE. Here the CDR3 DNA reads TGTGCCAGCAGCGCCTGGTTAAACACTGAAGCTTTCTTT. Protein sequence: CASSAWLNTEAFF.

Points on this clone: The same CDR3 can be traced to other DNA sequences in this sample. V usage is TRBV27 and J usage is TRBJ2-7; a weak D match, TRBD2 (6 bases). This CDR3 has 14 residues. The V and J ends lost 3 bases and 0 bases respectively, with 9 bases between them. Germline lookup yields CDR1 MNHEY and CDR2 SMNVEV (reference sequence). The CDR3 reads CASSFGGSSYEQYF. CDR3 sequence (DNA): TGTGCCAGCAGTTTCGGAGGGAGCTCCTACGAGCAGTACTTC.

The rearrangement joins TRBV6-5 to TRBJ1-1; tentatively, D is TRBD1 (5 bases). Per the germline V gene, CDR1 is MNHEY and CDR2 is SVGAGI. The V gene lost 3 bases and the J gene lost 1 base, with 9 bases spanning the gap. This CDR3 is 14 amino acids long. The CDR3 protein is CASSYRGRNTEAFF. CDR3 coding DNA: TGTGCCAGCAGTTATCGGGGCAGGAACACTGAAGCTTTCTTT.

The table lists this clone with a few counts. The V call is TRBV19, the J call TRBJ1-1; no definite D call. The V gene's germline CDR1 is LNHDA and CDR2 SQIVND (reference sequence). This CDR3 comprises 14 residues. Trimming stripped 4 bases from V and 6 bases from J, with 15 bases between. The CDR3: CASSTHPGSSEAFF. CDR3 DNA sequence: TGTGCCAGTAGTACCCATCCGGGCTCTTCTGAAGCTTTCTTT.

This sequence joins TRBV6-5 and TRBJ1-3; no clear D gene. V was shortened by 5 bases and J by 4 bases, with 9 bases between the two germline ends. Germline V CDR1 and CDR2: MNHEY, SVGAGI. This CDR3 has 13 residues. The CDR3 DNA is TGTGCCAGCAGTACTTTAAGCGGAAACACCATATATTTT. Residues: CASSTLSGNTIYF.

This chain uses TRBV9 with TRBJ1-6, with D perhaps matching TRBD1 (6 bases). Germline CDR1 SGDLS, CDR2 YYNGEE. This CDR3 region has 14 residues. V dropped 3 bases and J dropped 8 bases, with 12 bases sitting between them. CDR3 region: CASSAGQRDSPLHF. The CDR3 bases are TGTGCCAGCAGCGCAGGACAGAGGGATTCACCCCTCCACTTT. The whole variable domain, remainder taken from reference TRBV9 and TRBJ1-6, is DSGVTQTPKHLITATGQRVTLRCSPRSGDLSVYWYQQSLDQGLQFLIQYYNGEERAKGNILERFSAQQFPDLHSELNLSSLELGDSALYFCASSAGQRDSPLHFGNGTRLTVT.

This clone is a singleton in its sample. The V and J genes are TRBV2 and TRBJ2-3, with D possibly TRBD1 on 5 matching bases. The germline V and J ends were trimmed by 7 bases and 0 bases, with 14 bases remaining between them. The CDR3 totals 15 residues. Germline V gives CDR1 SNHLY, CDR2 FYNNEI. This chain's CDR3 is CASTYRPGSTDTQYF. The CDR3 coding sequence is TGTGCCAGCACTTACCGACCAGGGAGCACAGATACGCAGTATTTT.

This chain connects TRBV7-9 to TRBJ1-2, with 10 bases that match TRBD1. V shed 5 bases and J 6 bases; nucleotides not matched to a gene: 6. Germline CDR1 reads SEHNR; CDR2 reads FQNEAQ (reference sequence). This CDR3 region has 14 residues. CDR3 protein: CASSPGTGANGYTF. CDR3 in DNA: TGTGCCAGCAGCCCCGGGACAGGGGCTAATGGCTACACCTTC.

V usage is TRBV28 and J usage is TRBJ1-5; D perhaps matches TRBD1 (6 bases). V was pared by 4 bases and J by 2 bases, with 12 bases between. CDR3 length equals 15 residues. Germline values: CDR1 MDHEN, CDR2 SYDVKM. In DNA form, the CDR3 reads TGTGCCAGCAGTTGGACAGTAAATGGCAATCAGCCCCAGCATTTT. Translating gives CASSWTVNGNQPQHF.

The chain is built from TRBV28 and TRBJ2-1; D gene uncertain. The germline CDR1 and CDR2 sequences are MDHEN and SYDVKM. The CDR3 has 13 residues. The V gene lost 5 bases and the J gene lost 5 bases, with 10 bases spanning the gap. CDR3 amino acids: CASSHEINNEQFF. For the CDR3, the DNA is TGTGCCAGCAGTCACGAGATTAACAATGAGCAGTTCTTC.